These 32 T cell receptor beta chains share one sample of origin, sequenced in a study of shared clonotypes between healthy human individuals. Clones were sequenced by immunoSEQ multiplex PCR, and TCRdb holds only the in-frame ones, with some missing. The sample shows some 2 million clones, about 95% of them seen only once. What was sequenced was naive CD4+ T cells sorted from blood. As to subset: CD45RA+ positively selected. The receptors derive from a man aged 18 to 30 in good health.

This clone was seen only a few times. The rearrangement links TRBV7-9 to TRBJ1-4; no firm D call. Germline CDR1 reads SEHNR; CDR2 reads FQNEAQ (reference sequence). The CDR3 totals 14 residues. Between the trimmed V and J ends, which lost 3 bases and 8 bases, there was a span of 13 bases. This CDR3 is CASSFGGLIEKLFF. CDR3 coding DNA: TGTGCCAGCAGCTTCGGCGGCTTGATCGAAAAACTGTTTTTT.

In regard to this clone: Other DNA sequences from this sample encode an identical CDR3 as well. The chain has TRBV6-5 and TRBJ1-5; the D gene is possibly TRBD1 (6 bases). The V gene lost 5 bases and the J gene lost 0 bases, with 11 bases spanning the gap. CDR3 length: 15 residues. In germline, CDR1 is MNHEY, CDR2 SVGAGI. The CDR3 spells CASSPQGYSNQPQHF. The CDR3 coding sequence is TGTGCCAGCAGTCCGCAGGGGTATAGCAATCAGCCCCAGCATTTT.

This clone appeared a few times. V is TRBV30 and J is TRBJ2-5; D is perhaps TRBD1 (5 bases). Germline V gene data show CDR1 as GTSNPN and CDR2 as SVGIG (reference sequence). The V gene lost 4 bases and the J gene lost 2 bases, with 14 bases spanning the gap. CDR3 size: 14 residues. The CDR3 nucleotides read TGTGCCTGGACCCCCCCAGGGCGGCAAGAGACCCAGTACTTC. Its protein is CAWTPPGRQETQYF.

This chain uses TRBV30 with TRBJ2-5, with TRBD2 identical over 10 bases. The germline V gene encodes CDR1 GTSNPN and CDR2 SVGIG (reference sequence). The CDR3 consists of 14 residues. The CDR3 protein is CGLGAGGLGETQYF. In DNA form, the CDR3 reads TGTGGCCTTGGAGCGGGAGGGCTTGGGGAGACCCAGTACTTC. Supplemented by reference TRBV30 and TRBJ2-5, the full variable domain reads SQTIHQWPATLVQPVGSPLSLECTVEGTSNPNLYWYRQAAGRGLQLLFYSVGIGQISSEVPQNLSASRPQDRQFILSSKKLLLSDSGFYLCGLGAGGLGETQYFGPGTRLLVL.

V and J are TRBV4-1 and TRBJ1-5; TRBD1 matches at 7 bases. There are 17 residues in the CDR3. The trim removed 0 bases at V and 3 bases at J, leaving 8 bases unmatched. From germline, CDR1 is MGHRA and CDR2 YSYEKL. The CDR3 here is CASSQDLGQADNQPQHF. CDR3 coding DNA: TGCGCCAGCAGCCAAGACCTCGGACAGGCGGACAATCAGCCCCAGCATTTT.

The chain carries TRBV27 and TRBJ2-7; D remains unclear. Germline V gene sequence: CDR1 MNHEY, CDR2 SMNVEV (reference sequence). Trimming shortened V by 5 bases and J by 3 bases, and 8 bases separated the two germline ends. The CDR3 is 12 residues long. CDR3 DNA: TGTGCCAGCAGTACTAACAGCTACGAGCAGTACTTC. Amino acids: CASSTNSYEQYF.

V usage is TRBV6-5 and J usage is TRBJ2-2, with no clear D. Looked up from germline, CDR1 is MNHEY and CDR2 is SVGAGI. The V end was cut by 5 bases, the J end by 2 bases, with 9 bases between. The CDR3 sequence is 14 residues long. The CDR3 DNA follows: TGTGCCAGCAGTCGCGCCCTTAACACCGGGGAGCTGTTTTTT. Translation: CASSRALNTGELFF.

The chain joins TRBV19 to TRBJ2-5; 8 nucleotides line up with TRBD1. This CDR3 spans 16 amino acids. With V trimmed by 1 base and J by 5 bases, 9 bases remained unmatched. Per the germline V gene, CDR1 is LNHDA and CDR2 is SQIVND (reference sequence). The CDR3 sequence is CASSIGSGQGEETQYF. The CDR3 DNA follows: TGTGCCAGTAGTATAGGTTCTGGACAGGGCGAGGAGACCCAGTACTTC.

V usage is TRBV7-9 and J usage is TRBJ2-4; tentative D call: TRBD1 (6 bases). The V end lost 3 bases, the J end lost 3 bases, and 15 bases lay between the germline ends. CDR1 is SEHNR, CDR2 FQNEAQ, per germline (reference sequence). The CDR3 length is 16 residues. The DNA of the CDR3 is TGTGCCAGCAGCTTTCGACAGGCTAGTAGCAAAAACATTCAGTACTTC. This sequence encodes CASSFRQASSKNIQYF.

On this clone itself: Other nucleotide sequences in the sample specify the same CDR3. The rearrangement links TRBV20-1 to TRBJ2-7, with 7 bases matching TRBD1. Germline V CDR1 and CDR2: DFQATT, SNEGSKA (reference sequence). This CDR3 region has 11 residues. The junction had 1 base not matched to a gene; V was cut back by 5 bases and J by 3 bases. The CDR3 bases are TGCAGTGCTTGGACAGGCTACGAGCAGTACTTC. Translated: CSAWTGYEQYF.

The CDR3 DNA follows: TGTGCCAGTAGTATCGCGGGTCCTTCGGGCGAGCAGTACTTC. Translation: CASSIAGPSGEQYF. The chain employs TRBV19 and TRBJ2-7; tentative D call: TRBD2 (5 bases). CDR1 and CDR2 from the germline V gene are LNHDA and SQIVND (reference sequence). The CDR3 has 14 residues. V lost 3 bases, J lost 6 bases, and 15 bases lay in between.

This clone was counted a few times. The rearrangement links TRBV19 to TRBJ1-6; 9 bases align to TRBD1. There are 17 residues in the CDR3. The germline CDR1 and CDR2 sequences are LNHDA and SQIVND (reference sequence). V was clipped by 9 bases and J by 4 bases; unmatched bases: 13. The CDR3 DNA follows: TGTGCCAGCAGGACAGGGGACCACGGAGGGTATAATTCACCCCTCCACTTT. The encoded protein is CASRTGDHGGYNSPLHF.

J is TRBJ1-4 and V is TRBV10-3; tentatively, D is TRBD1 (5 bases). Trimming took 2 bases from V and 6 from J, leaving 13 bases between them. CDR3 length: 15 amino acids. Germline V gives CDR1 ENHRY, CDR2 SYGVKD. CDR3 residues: CAISEAGRGDEKLFF. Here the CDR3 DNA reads TGTGCCATCAGTGAGGCTGGACGGGGGGATGAAAAACTGTTTTTT.

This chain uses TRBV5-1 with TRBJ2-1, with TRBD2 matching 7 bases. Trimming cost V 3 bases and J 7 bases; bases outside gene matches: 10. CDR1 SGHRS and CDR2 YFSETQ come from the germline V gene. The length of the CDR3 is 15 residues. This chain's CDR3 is CASSSGLPPKNEQFF. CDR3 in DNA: TGCGCCAGCAGCTCGGGACTACCCCCCAAGAATGAGCAGTTCTTC.

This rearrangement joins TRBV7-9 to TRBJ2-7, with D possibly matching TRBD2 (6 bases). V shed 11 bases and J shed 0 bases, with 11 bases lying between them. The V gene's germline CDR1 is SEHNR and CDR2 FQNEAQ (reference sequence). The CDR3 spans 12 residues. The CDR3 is CAGGSNSYEQYF. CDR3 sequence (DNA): TGTGCCGGGGGGTCTAACTCCTACGAGCAGTACTTC.

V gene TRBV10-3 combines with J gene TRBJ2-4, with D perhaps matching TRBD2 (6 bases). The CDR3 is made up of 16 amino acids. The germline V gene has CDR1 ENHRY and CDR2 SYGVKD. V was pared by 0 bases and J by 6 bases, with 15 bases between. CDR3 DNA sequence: TGTGCCATCAGTGAGTCGGATAGCGGCTCGGGAAACATTCAGTACTTC. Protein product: CAISESDSGSGNIQYF.

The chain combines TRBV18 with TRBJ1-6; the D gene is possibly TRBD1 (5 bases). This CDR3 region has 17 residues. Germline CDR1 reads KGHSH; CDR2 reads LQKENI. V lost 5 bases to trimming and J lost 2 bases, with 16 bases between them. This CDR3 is CASSSQTVGAYNSPLHF. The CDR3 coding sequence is TGTGCCAGCTCATCTCAAACAGTGGGGGCCTATAATTCACCCCTCCACTTT.

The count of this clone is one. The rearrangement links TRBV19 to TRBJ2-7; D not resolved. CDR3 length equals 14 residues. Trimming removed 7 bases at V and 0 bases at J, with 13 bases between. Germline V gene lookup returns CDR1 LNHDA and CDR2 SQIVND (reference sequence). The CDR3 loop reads CASTQTSSSYEQYF. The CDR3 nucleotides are TGTGCCAGTACCCAGACAAGTTCCTCCTACGAGCAGTACTTC.

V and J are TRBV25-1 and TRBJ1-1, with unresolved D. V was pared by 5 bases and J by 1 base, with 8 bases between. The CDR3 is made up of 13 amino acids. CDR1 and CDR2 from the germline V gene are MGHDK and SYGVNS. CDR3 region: CASSYGSNTEAFF. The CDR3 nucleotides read TGTGCCAGCAGTTACGGCTCGAACACTGAAGCTTTCTTT.

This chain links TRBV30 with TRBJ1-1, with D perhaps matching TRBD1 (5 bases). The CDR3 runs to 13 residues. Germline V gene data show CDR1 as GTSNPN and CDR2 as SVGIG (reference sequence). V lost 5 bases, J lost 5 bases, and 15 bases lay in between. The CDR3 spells CAWGRGGRTEAFF. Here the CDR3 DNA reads TGTGCCTGGGGGCGCGGGGGTCGGACTGAAGCTTTCTTT.

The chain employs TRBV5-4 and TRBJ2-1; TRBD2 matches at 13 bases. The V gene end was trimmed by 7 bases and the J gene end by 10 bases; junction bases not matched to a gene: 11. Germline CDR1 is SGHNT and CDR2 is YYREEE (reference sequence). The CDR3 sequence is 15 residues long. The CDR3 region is CASGNGLAGVREQFF. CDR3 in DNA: TGTGCCAGCGGCAATGGACTAGCGGGAGTGCGAGAGCAGTTCTTC.

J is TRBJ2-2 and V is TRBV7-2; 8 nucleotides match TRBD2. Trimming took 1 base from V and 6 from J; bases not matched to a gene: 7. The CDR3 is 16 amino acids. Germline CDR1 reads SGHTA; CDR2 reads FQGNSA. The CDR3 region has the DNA TGTGCCAGCAGCTTAGTGGGCGGACTAGCTGCCGGGGAGCTGTTTTTT. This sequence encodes CASSLVGGLAAGELFF.

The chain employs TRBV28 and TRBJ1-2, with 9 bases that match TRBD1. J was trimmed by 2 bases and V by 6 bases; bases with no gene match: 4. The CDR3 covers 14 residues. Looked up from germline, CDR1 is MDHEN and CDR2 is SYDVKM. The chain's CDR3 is CASRGQGGNYGYTF. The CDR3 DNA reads TGTGCCAGCAGGGGACAGGGTGGAAACTATGGCTACACCTTC.

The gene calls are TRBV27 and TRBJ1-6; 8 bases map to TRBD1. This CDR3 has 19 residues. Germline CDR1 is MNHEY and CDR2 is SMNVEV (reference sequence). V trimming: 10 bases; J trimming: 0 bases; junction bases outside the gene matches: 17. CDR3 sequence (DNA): TGTGCCACCTCTCCGGGACAGGCCTACTTCAGCTCCTATAATTCACCCCTCCACTTT. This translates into CATSPGQAYFSSYNSPLHF.

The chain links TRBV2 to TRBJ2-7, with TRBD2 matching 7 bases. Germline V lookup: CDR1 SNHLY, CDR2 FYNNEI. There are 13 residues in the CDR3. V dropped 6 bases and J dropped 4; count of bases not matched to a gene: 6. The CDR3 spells CASSLADNYEQYF. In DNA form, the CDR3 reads TGTGCCAGCAGCCTAGCGGATAATTACGAGCAGTACTTC. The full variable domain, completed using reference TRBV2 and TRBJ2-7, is EPEVTQTPSHQVTQMGQEVILRCVPISNHLYFYWYRQILGQKVEFLVSFYNNEISEKSEIFDDQFSVERPDGSNFTLKIRSTKLEDSAMYFCASSLADNYEQYFGPGTRLTVT.

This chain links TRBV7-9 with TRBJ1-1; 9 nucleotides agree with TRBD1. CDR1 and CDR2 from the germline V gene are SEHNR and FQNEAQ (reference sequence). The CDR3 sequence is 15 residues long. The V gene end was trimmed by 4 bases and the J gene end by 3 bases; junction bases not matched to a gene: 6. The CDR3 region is CASSSGTGRDTEAFF. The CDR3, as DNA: TGTGCCAGCAGCTCAGGGACAGGGCGGGACACTGAAGCTTTCTTT.

The CDR3 DNA is TGTGCCAGCAGTGCCCGGGTTGCCAAAAACATTCAGTACTTC. Translating gives CASSARVAKNIQYF. The V call is TRBV6-5, the J call TRBJ2-4; D unclear. The ends were cut back, 5 bases at V and 1 base at J, with 9 bases in the middle. The CDR3 runs to 14 residues. Germline assignment: CDR1 MNHEY and CDR2 SVGAGI.

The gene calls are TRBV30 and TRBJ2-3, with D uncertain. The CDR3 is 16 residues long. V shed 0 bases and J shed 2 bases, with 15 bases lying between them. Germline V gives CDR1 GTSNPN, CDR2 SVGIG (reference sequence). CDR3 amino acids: CAWSVRVHGYTDTQYF. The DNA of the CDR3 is TGTGCCTGGAGTGTAAGGGTTCACGGCTACACAGATACGCAGTATTTT.

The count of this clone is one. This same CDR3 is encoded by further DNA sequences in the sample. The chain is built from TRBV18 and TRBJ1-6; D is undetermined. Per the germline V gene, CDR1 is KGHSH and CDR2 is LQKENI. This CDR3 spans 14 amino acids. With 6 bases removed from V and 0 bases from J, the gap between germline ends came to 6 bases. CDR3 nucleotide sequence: TGTGCCAGCTCCCCGGGCTCCTATAATTCACCCCTCCACTTT. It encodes CASSPGSYNSPLHF.

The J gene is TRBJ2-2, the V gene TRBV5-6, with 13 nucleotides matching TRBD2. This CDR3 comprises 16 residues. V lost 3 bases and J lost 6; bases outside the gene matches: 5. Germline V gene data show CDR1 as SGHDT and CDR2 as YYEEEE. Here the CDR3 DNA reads TGTGCCAGCAGCTCGTGGGGACTAGCGGGGCCCGGGGAGCTGTTTTTT. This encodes CASSSWGLAGPGELFF.

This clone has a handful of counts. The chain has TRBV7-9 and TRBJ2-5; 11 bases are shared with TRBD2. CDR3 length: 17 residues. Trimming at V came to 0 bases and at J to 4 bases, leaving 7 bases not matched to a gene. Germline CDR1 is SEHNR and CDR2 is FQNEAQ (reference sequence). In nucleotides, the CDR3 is TGTGCCAGCAGCTTAGCGTTAGCGGGGGGGCCATCAGAGACCCAGTACTTC. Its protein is CASSLALAGGPSETQYF.

The CDR3 DNA is TGTGCCAGCAGCTTGAAGCTAGCGGGAGGGCGTGGGCAGTTCTTC. Protein: CASSLKLAGGRGQFF. This rearrangement joins TRBV5-4 to TRBJ2-1; TRBD2 agrees at 12 bases. CDR1 SGHNT and CDR2 YYREEE come from the germline V gene (reference sequence). The CDR3 has 15 amino acids. J gave up 12 bases and V 1 base, and 8 bases lay outside the gene matches.